Each of the 31 T cell receptor beta chains below was sequenced from the same sample in a study of beta chain features in type 1 diabetes. Study results and limitations: The study found moderately but significantly shorter TCRB CDR3s in all four CD4+ subsets of Type 1 diabetes patients.

The antigens these receptors bind are not known. The study reverse transcribed the entire isolated RNA, so it sequenced expressed TCRB transcripts. Method: immunoSEQ multiplex PCR; TCRdb's copy keeps in-frame clones and lacks some. The sample shows about 650,000 clones, around 11% of them seen only once. Sequenced input: naive CD4+ T cells from blood. These receptors all come from a young man with type 1 diabetes.

For this clone: One end of the junction does not line up with germline, which may come from a read error. This sequence joins TRBV7-2 and TRBJ2-1; D is perhaps TRBD2 (5 bases). Germline CDR1 and CDR2: SGHTA and FQGNSA. This CDR3 has 14 amino acids. CDR3 nucleotides: TGTGCCAGCACCTTAGAGGCTAGCAACAATGAGCAGTTCTTC. Amino acids: CASTLEASNNEQFF.

This clone was seen only a few times. The rearrangement links TRBV4-2 to TRBJ2-1; TRBD2 agrees at 10 bases. Germline V gives CDR1 LGHNA, CDR2 YNFKEQ. CDR3 size: 17 residues. With V trimmed by 0 bases and J by 7 bases, 9 bases remained unmatched. The CDR3, as DNA: TGTGCCAGCAGCCAAGATCCCCAGCGGGGGGGCAGGAATGAGCAGTTCTTC. Translating gives CASSQDPQRGGRNEQFF.

This clone has more than one count but fewer than ten. Here the CDR3 DNA reads TGTGCCAGCAGTCTTCTAGCGGGGGGGTATGGTAACAATGAGCAGTTCTTC. Translated, it gives CASSLLAGGYGNNEQFF. The chain couples TRBV27 to TRBJ2-1; 12 bases line up with TRBD2. From germline, CDR1 is MNHEY and CDR2 SMNVEV (reference sequence). The CDR3 runs 17 residues. After removal of 5 bases from V and 5 bases from J, the junction contained 10 bases not matched to a gene.

The table lists this clone with a few counts. The chain is built from TRBV7-2 and TRBJ1-4, with D perhaps TRBD1 (6 bases). The length of the CDR3 is 14 residues. V shed 5 bases and J shed 8 bases, with 15 bases lying between them. Per germline, CDR1 SGHTA and CDR2 FQGNSA. The CDR3 region is CASSLDSRPEKLFF. The CDR3 DNA is TGTGCCAGCAGCCTGGACAGTAGACCCGAAAAACTGTTTTTT.

This clone has just a few counts. This chain joins TRBV28 and TRBJ1-5, with 12 positions matching TRBD1. CDR3 size: 16 residues. J gave up 7 bases and V 1 base, and 5 bases lay outside the gene matches. Germline assignment: CDR1 MDHEN and CDR2 SYDVKM. The CDR3 sequence: CASSLSGQGAWQPQHF. As DNA, the CDR3 is TGTGCCAGCAGTTTATCGGGACAGGGGGCTTGGCAGCCCCAGCATTTT.

In its sample, this clone was seen a few times. J is TRBJ2-7 and V is TRBV30, with 8 bases aligning to TRBD1. This CDR3 region has 16 residues. V was clipped by 3 bases and J by 4 bases; unmatched bases: 14. The germline CDR1 and CDR2 sequences are GTSNPN and SVGIG (reference sequence). The CDR3 protein is CAWRVRDRPGRYEQYF. CDR3 DNA: TGTGCCTGGAGGGTCCGGGACAGGCCCGGTCGTTACGAGCAGTACTTC.

This clone was counted between two and nine times. This specimen includes other DNA sequences encoding the same CDR3. The V call is TRBV5-1, the J call TRBJ2-3; D is uncertain. The V end lost 0 bases, the J end lost 2 bases, and 7 bases lay between the germline ends. Germline CDR1 SGHRS, CDR2 YFSETQ. This CDR3 is built from 14 residues. This CDR3 reads CASSLGRSTDTQYF. In DNA form, the CDR3 reads TGCGCCAGCAGCTTGGGGCGGTCCACAGATACGCAGTATTTT. Using reference TRBV5-1 and TRBJ2-3 for the parts outside the CDR3, the full variable domain is KAGVTQTPRYLIKTRGQQVTLSCSPISGHRSVSWYQQTPGQGLQFLFEYFSETQRNKGNFPGRFSGRQFSNSRSEMNVSTLELGDSALYLCASSLGRSTDTQYFGPGTRLTVL.

For the CDR3, the DNA is TGTGCCATCAGCGCCCCTGGGCAGTCTGGAGGGAACAATGAGCAGTTCTTC. This encodes CAISAPGQSGGNNEQFF. This chain connects TRBV10-3 to TRBJ2-1, with a possible D match to TRBD2 (6 bases). The germline V gene has CDR1 ENHRY and CDR2 SYGVKD. Between the trimmed V and J ends, which lost 6 bases and 5 bases, there was a span of 23 bases. The CDR3 runs 17 residues.

In its sample, this clone was seen a few times. The chain carries TRBV9 and TRBJ2-7; TRBD2 agrees at 8 bases. V lost 4 bases and J lost 0; bases outside the gene matches: 9. The CDR3 sequence is 16 residues long. The germline CDR1 and CDR2 sequences are SGDLS and YYNGEE. The CDR3 is CASSPGGTITSYEQYF. For the CDR3, the DNA is TGTGCCAGCAGCCCGGGGGGGACTATTACCTCCTACGAGCAGTACTTC.

J is TRBJ1-1 and V is TRBV2, with 8 bases aligning to TRBD1. Germline CDR1 is SNHLY and CDR2 is FYNNEI. Unmatched junction bases numbered 10, after V lost 9 bases and J lost 1 base. The length of the CDR3 is 15 residues. The CDR3 region is CARAGGPGGNTEAFF. CDR3 DNA sequence: TGTGCCAGAGCAGGGGGCCCAGGAGGGAACACTGAAGCTTTCTTT.

The chain is built from TRBV7-9 and TRBJ2-3; a possible D gene is TRBD2 (6 bases). CDR1 is SEHNR, CDR2 FQNEAQ, per germline (reference sequence). This CDR3 contains 15 residues. Trimming pared 5 bases from V and 0 bases from J, leaving 12 bases between. CDR3 bases: TGTGCCAGCAGCGTTAGCGGTACTAGCACAGATACGCAGTATTTT. It yields the protein CASSVSGTSTDTQYF.

The genes are TRBV11-2 and TRBJ2-7; the D gene is possibly TRBD1 (6 bases). Trimming took off 1 base at V and 2 bases at J, with 12 bases between the two ends. The CDR3 runs to 15 residues. Per the germline V gene, CDR1 is SGHAT and CDR2 is FQNNGV. The CDR3 here is CASSLVADRTYEQYF. In DNA form, the CDR3 reads TGTGCCAGCAGCTTAGTGGCGGACAGAACCTACGAGCAGTACTTC.

This clone was seen a handful of times. The CDR3 coding sequence is TGTGCCAGCAGGTGGGGAGAGAGTAGCTCCTACAATGAGCAGTTCTTC. Translated: CASRWGESSSYNEQFF. The chain carries TRBV6-6 and TRBJ2-1, with a weak D call TRBD2 (5 bases). Trimming removed 6 bases from V and 0 bases from J, with 15 bases in between. Looked up from germline, CDR1 is MNHNY and CDR2 is SVGAGI (reference sequence). The CDR3 runs 16 residues.

The chain carries TRBV9 and TRBJ2-3; no definite D call. The CDR3 extends over 12 amino acids. From germline, CDR1 is SGDLS and CDR2 YYNGEE. The ends were cut back, 4 bases at V and 1 base at J, with 4 bases in the middle. The CDR3 DNA follows: TGTGCCAGCAGCAAGGGCACAGATACGCAGTATTTT. Its translation: CASSKGTDTQYF.

As regards this clone: This specimen includes other DNA sequences encoding the same CDR3. The rearrangement uses TRBV18 and TRBJ2-5; D gene uncertain. CDR1 is KGHSH and CDR2 is LQKENI in the germline V gene. V dropped 5 bases and J dropped 2 bases, with 3 bases sitting between them. The CDR3 is 11 amino acids. The CDR3 bases are TGTGCCAGCTCATATCAAGAGACCCAGTACTTC. Translating gives CASSYQETQYF.

This chain links TRBV29-1 with TRBJ1-2; D is undetermined. Trimming shortened V by 7 bases and J by 4 bases, and 13 bases separated the two germline ends. Germline V lookup: CDR1 SQVTM, CDR2 ANQGSEA. This CDR3 spans 12 amino acids. The CDR3 DNA follows: TGCAGCGCTAGTTTGGATAGCTATGGCTACACCTTC. Translated, it gives CSASLDSYGYTF.

This clone turned up a few times. CDR3 protein: CASSLTGGSGESPLHF. CDR3 coding DNA: TGTGCCAGCAGCTTAACCGGCGGATCCGGCGAGTCACCCCTCCACTTT. This chain links TRBV7-3 with TRBJ1-6; no definite D call. The V end lost 0 bases, the J end lost 10 bases, and 16 bases lay between the germline ends. Germline values: CDR1 SGHTA, CDR2 FQGTGA. This CDR3 is 16 amino acids long.

V and J are TRBV18 and TRBJ2-7; tentatively, D is TRBD1 or TRBD2 (5 bases each). The CDR3 totals 13 residues. Germline loops: CDR1 KGHSH, CDR2 LQKENI. Deletions cut 0 bases from V and 5 bases from J, with 8 bases between. The DNA for the CDR3 is TGTGCCAGCTCACCACCAGGGGACCACGAGCAGTACTTC. Protein product: CASSPPGDHEQYF.

In this sample, this clone turned up a few times. The chain couples TRBV13 to TRBJ1-3; D remains ambiguous. With 0 bases removed from V and 0 bases from J, the gap between germline ends came to 3 bases. From germline, CDR1 is PRHDT and CDR2 FYEKMQ (reference sequence). CDR3 length: 14 amino acids. CDR3 in amino acids: CASSLGSSGNTIYF. The CDR3 DNA reads TGTGCCAGCAGCTTAGGGAGCTCTGGAAACACCATATATTTT.

This clone was counted only a few times. The CDR3 bases are TGTGCCAGTAGTATAGGACAGCTGAACAATCAGCCCCAGCATTTT. The encoded protein is CASSIGQLNNQPQHF. J is TRBJ1-5 and V is TRBV19; D is possibly TRBD1 (5 bases). Germline V gene sequence: CDR1 LNHDA, CDR2 SQIVND (reference sequence). The CDR3 consists of 15 residues. V dropped 1 base and J dropped 3 bases, with 10 bases sitting between them. The whole variable domain, filled in from reference TRBV19 and TRBJ1-5, reads DGGITQSPKYLFRKEGQNVTLSCEQNLNHDAMYWYRQDPGQGLRLIYYSQIVNDFQKGDIAEGYSVSREKKESFPLTVTSAQKNPTAFYLCASSIGQLNNQPQHFGDGTRLSIL.

The chain links TRBV4-2 to TRBJ1-1; D unclear. The CDR3 covers 17 residues. Germline lookup yields CDR1 LGHNA and CDR2 YNFKEQ. V was clipped by 2 bases and J by 1 base, with 17 bases between them. The CDR3 sequence: CASSQPQTSERNTEAFF. DNA for the CDR3: TGTGCCAGCAGCCAACCTCAAACTTCGGAGAGGAACACTGAAGCTTTCTTT.

J is TRBJ2-7 and V is TRBV5-1; 8 bases are a match to TRBD1. Germline CDR1 and CDR2: SGHRS and YFSETQ. V was pared by 2 bases and J by 4 bases, with 8 bases of the junction left unmatched. The CDR3 is made up of 15 amino acids. Written as DNA, the CDR3 is TGCGCCAGCAGCTTCCAAGGACGGGACAGGTACGAGCAGTACTTC. Amino acid sequence: CASSFQGRDRYEQYF.

This clone came up a few times. J is TRBJ2-2 and V is TRBV6-1, with D perhaps matching TRBD1 or TRBD2 (5 bases each). CDR3 size: 14 residues. Per germline, CDR1 MNHNS and CDR2 SASEGT. The ends were cut back, 11 bases at V and 0 bases at J, with 13 bases in the middle. DNA for the CDR3: TGTGCCGTGCCGGGACGTACGAACACCGGGGAGCTGTTTTTT. It translates to CAVPGRTNTGELFF.

In regard to this clone: Additional DNA sequences in this sample encode the identical CDR3. The V call is TRBV5-1, the J call TRBJ1-2; no definite D call. Trimming took 0 bases from V and 4 from J, leaving 7 bases between them. The CDR3 runs to 13 residues. Germline lookup yields CDR1 SGHRS and CDR2 YFSETQ. CDR3 loop: CASSLGGIYGYTF. As DNA, the CDR3 is TGCGCCAGCAGCTTGGGAGGGATCTATGGCTACACCTTC.

The chain joins TRBV29-1 to TRBJ1-1; 9 bases line up with TRBD1. The trim removed 5 bases at V and 14 bases at J, leaving 9 bases unmatched. CDR3 size: 11 residues. The V gene's germline CDR1 is SQVTM and CDR2 ANQGSEA. In DNA, the CDR3 is TGCAGCGTTAACAGGGGGCTACTACCGTTCTTT. This gives the protein CSVNRGLLPFF.

This clone was detected a few times. V usage is TRBV15 and J usage is TRBJ2-7; 10 nucleotides line up with TRBD1. Looked up from germline, CDR1 is LNHNV and CDR2 is YYDKDF (reference sequence). The CDR3 covers 16 residues. V lost 3 bases to trimming and J lost 2 bases; unmatched junction nucleotides: 7. CDR3 sequence: CATSSVGTGVPYEQYF. The CDR3 DNA is TGTGCCACCAGCAGCGTCGGGACAGGGGTCCCCTACGAGCAGTACTTC.

Only a few counts were recorded for this clone. The chain links TRBV27 to TRBJ1-2; 9 bases are shared with TRBD1. The junction had 4 bases not matched to a gene; V was cut back by 6 bases and J by 2 bases. Germline V CDR1 and CDR2: MNHEY, SMNVEV (reference sequence). The CDR3 length is 14 residues. CDR3 bases: TGTGCCAGCAGACGGACAGGGGAGAACTATGGCTACACCTTC. Amino acids: CASRRTGENYGYTF.

V gene TRBV2 combines with J gene TRBJ2-7; a possible D gene is TRBD1 (5 bases). CDR3 length: 14 residues. Germline CDR1 and CDR2: SNHLY and FYNNEI. V lost 6 bases and J lost 2, with 14 bases in between. DNA for the CDR3: TGTGCCAGCAGGAGAACGACAGCAGCCTACGAGCAGTACTTC. Translated: CASRRTTAAYEQYF.

V usage is TRBV6-5 and J usage is TRBJ2-7, with D perhaps matching TRBD1 (6 bases). Germline loops: CDR1 MNHEY, CDR2 SVGAGI. Trimming took off 8 bases at V and 3 bases at J, with 14 bases between the two ends. CDR3 size: 13 residues. The CDR3 sequence is CASPPGTIYEQYF. The CDR3 nucleotides read TGTGCCAGCCCCCCCGGGACAATCTACGAGCAGTACTTC.

The sample holds a few counts of this clone. This chain uses TRBV13 with TRBJ1-1; TRBD1 aligns across 8 bases. The CDR3 loop spans 15 amino acids. With 6 bases clipped from V and 4 bases from J, the junction kept 10 bases outside the gene matches. Germline values: CDR1 PRHDT, CDR2 FYEKMQ (reference sequence). CDR3 loop: CASSFGQGRFTEAFF. The CDR3 DNA sequence: TGTGCCAGCAGTTTCGGACAGGGCAGGTTCACTGAAGCTTTCTTT.

This clone showed up just a few times. The CDR3 DNA reads TGTGCCAGCAACCAAATAGGCGGCTACACCTTC. Its translation is CASNQIGGYTF. The J gene is TRBJ1-2, the V gene TRBV28; no reliable D call. The CDR3 extends over 11 amino acids. V was pared by 7 bases and J by 8 bases, with 11 bases between. Germline CDR1 MDHEN, CDR2 SYDVKM.